Sequencing of this T cell receptor (beta chain) was carried out in a study of blood T cell repertoires in COVID-19. Study details: Sources were T cells, B-cell-depleted T cells, or PBMCs; the material itself was cDNA or gDNA.

The data were produced by immunoSEQ multiplex PCR, yet TCRdb's version contains in-frame clones alone and is incomplete. The sample shows more than 95,000 clones, roughly 83% of them seen only once. This CDR3 is 12 amino acids long. J was trimmed by 6 bases and V by 4 bases; bases with no gene match: 3. Germline V gene lookup returns CDR1 SGHNT and CDR2 YYREEE (reference sequence). Sequencing was carried out using peripheral blood. This clonotype was sampled from a man in his thirties or forties with acute or convalescent COVID-19. This rearrangement joins TRBV5-4 to TRBJ1-2, with 7 bases fitting TRBD1. CDR3 sequence: CASSRDRNGYTF. CDR3 bases: TGTGCCAGCAGCCGGGACAGAAATGGCTACACCTTC.